The clone carrying this T cell receptor beta chain has only a few counts. This sample stems from a study of blood T cell repertoires in COVID-19. CDR1 SEHNR and CDR2 FQNEAQ come from the germline V gene (reference sequence). This CDR3 comprises 13 residues. Trimming left V 5 bases short and J 1 base short, with 8 bases between. The table came from immunoSEQ multiplex PCR; TCRdb's copy has only in-frame clones and leaves some out. There are about 190,000 clones in the sample; 70% to 90% occur only once, and around 5.9% lies in the top ten. This TCR derives from a middle-aged woman who had recovered from COVID-19. The chain links TRBV7-9 to TRBJ1-1, with D possibly matching TRBD1 (5 bases). The sequencing input was peripheral blood. CDR3 DNA sequence: TGTGCCAGCAGCGACGGGGGGAACACTGAAGCTTTCTTT. Translated, it gives CASSDGGNTEAFF.